One sample yielded the 24 T cell receptor beta chains listed below, sequenced in a study of T-cell reconstitution after alpha-beta-depleted transplantation in children. During its preparation, the TCRbeta library received unique molecular identifiers. TCRdb processed the PCR reads anew with MiXCR; each CDR3 protein has one entry. This sample has about 92,000 distinct CDR3 sequences, with roughly an eighth found just once. This specimen consisted of PBMCs from the stem cell graft donor, obtained from the stem cell graft. These receptors were collected from a human donor who donated a stem cell graft to a child with inherited bone marrow failure.

The chain employs TRBV6-2 or TRBV6-3 and TRBJ2-7, with a weak D call TRBD1 (5 bases). The CDR3 has 10 residues. Germline values: CDR1 MNHEY, CDR2 SVGEGT. The V end was cut by 10 bases, the J end by 7 bases, with 11 bases between. The DNA of the CDR3 is TGTGCCACGGACATCCGAGAGCAGTACTTC. It codes for CATDIREQYF.

This clonotype was seen at least ten times. The chain links TRBV3-1 to TRBJ1-1; D might be TRBD1 (6 bases). Trimming removed 5 bases from V and 1 base from J, with 17 bases in between. The CDR3 has 16 residues. In germline, CDR1 is LGHDT, CDR2 YNNKEL (reference sequence). In DNA form, the CDR3 reads TGTGCCAGCAGCTTTACAAGGGGACACCCGAACACTGAAGCTTTCTTT. It is translated as CASSFTRGHPNTEAFF.

This clonotype was detected many times. V usage is TRBV20-1 and J usage is TRBJ1-1, with 9 positions matching TRBD1. Germline assignment: CDR1 DFQATT and CDR2 SNEGSKA (reference sequence). V lost 5 bases to trimming and J lost 5 bases; unmatched junction nucleotides: 6. The CDR3 totals 13 residues. The CDR3 protein is CSALQGAGTEAFF. Here the CDR3 DNA reads TGCAGTGCTTTACAGGGGGCAGGGACTGAAGCTTTCTTT.

The chain uses TRBV19 and TRBJ1-2; weak D call: TRBD1 (5 bases). This CDR3 comprises 12 residues. Trimming removed 5 bases from V and 5 bases from J, with 9 bases in between. Germline CDR1 and CDR2: LNHDA and SQIVND (reference sequence). For the CDR3, the DNA is TGTGCCAGTAGTCGGGGGGATTATGGCTACACCTTC. Protein sequence: CASSRGDYGYTF.

This clonotype was seen at least ten times. The rearrangement uses TRBV20-1 and TRBJ1-4, with a weak D call TRBD1 (6 bases). The CDR3 is 16 amino acids. The V end lost 6 bases, the J end lost 7 bases, and 24 bases lay between the germline ends. Germline CDR1 is DFQATT and CDR2 is SNEGSKA (reference sequence). CDR3 nucleotide sequence: TGCAGTGCCCCACTGGGGGGCAGGGTATTCAGTGAAAAACTGTTTTTT. Translation gives CSAPLGGRVFSEKLFF.

This clonotype was recorded many times. The V call is TRBV7-9, the J call TRBJ2-1, with 10 bases that match TRBD2. V trimming: 3 bases; J trimming: 6 bases; junction bases outside the gene matches: 5. Germline lookup yields CDR1 SEHNR and CDR2 FQNEAQ (reference sequence). CDR3 size: 15 residues. The DNA of the CDR3 is TGTGCCAGCAGCTTGTGGCTAGCGGGAGTCAATGAGCAGTTCTTC. Its protein product is CASSLWLAGVNEQFF.

This clonotype was seen at least ten times. V usage is TRBV5-1 and J usage is TRBJ2-3; D is unresolved. The CDR3 is 15 amino acids. The germline V gene has CDR1 SGHRS and CDR2 YFSETQ. The V and J ends lost 4 bases and 0 bases respectively, with 12 bases between them. CDR3 sequence (DNA): TGCGCCAGCAGCCCCATGGGCCCAAGCACAGATACGCAGTATTTT. It translates to CASSPMGPSTDTQYF.

This rearrangement joins TRBV7-9 to TRBJ2-2, with 8 bases fitting TRBD1. This CDR3 contains 15 residues. V shed 3 bases, J shed 7 bases, and the junction held 7 bases outside the gene matches. Germline V gene data show CDR1 as SEHNR and CDR2 as FQNEAQ (reference sequence). As DNA, the CDR3 is TGTGCCAGCAGCTTTGAGACAGGGGCTGGCGGGGAGCTGTTTTTT. It specifies CASSFETGAGGELFF.

This clonotype was recorded at least ten times. The V gene is TRBV5-1, the J gene TRBJ2-1; 8 bases map to TRBD1. The germline CDR1 and CDR2 sequences are SGHRS and YFSETQ. This CDR3 has 14 residues. The V segment lost 4 bases and the J segment 4 bases; nucleotides outside the gene matches: 4. The chain's CDR3 is CASSLGQGYNEQFF. The CDR3 DNA reads TGCGCCAGCAGCCTCGGACAGGGTTACAATGAGCAGTTCTTC.

This chain links TRBV23-1 with TRBJ2-2; D ambiguous. TRBV23-1 counts as an open reading frame of uncertain function. V lost 4 bases, J lost 8 bases, and 8 bases lay in between. The CDR3 runs to 12 residues. DNA of the CDR3: TGCGCCAGCAGTCCCCTGAAGGGGGAGCTGTTTTTT. This sequence encodes CASSPLKGELFF.

This clonotype was observed at least ten times. The chain uses TRBV5-6 and TRBJ1-5; D might be TRBD1 (6 bases). The CDR3 has 15 residues. V lost 4 bases, J lost 2 bases, and 13 bases lay in between. CDR1 and CDR2 (germline): SGHDT, YYEEEE. Written as DNA, the CDR3 is TGTGCCAGCAGCAAACAGGGAATGGGCAATCAGCCCCAGCATTTT. It is translated as CASSKQGMGNQPQHF.

The chain employs TRBV4-2 and TRBJ2-2; D uncertain. The CDR3 sequence is 15 residues long. The ends were cut back, 1 base at V and 6 bases at J, with 12 bases in the middle. Germline loops: CDR1 LGHNA, CDR2 YNFKEQ. The CDR3 nucleotides are TGTGCCAGCAGCCAAGGCTTTCCCGGATCCGGGGAGCTGTTTTTT. This translates into CASSQGFPGSGELFF.

The chain couples TRBV11-2 to TRBJ1-2; D possibly corresponds to TRBD1 (6 bases). Trimming removed 5 bases from V and 0 bases from J, with 13 bases in between. CDR1 is SGHAT, CDR2 FQNNGV, per germline. The CDR3 covers 15 residues. CDR3 nucleotides: TGTGCCAGCAGCCCCCAGGCAGGGGCTAACTATGGCTACACCTTC. Amino acid sequence: CASSPQAGANYGYTF.

In this sample, this clonotype turned up a few times. J is TRBJ2-1 and V is TRBV27, with 10 bases matching TRBD2. The CDR3 has 15 amino acids. V lost 5 bases and J lost 10; bases outside the gene matches: 11. CDR1 and CDR2 from the germline V gene are MNHEY and SMNVEV (reference sequence). Written as DNA, the CDR3 is TGTGCCAGCAGTCGGAGCGGGAGGGGTTTGGGGGAGCAGTTCTTC. Residues: CASSRSGRGLGEQFF.

This clonotype has more than one count but fewer than ten. The rearrangement links TRBV20-1 to TRBJ1-1; 7 bases are a match to TRBD1. This CDR3 has 13 residues. CDR1 is DFQATT and CDR2 is SNEGSKA in the germline V gene (reference sequence). DNA of the CDR3: TGCAGGGGCGGACAGGATCCGAACACTGAAGCTTTCTTT. This sequence encodes CRGGQDPNTEAFF.

This clonotype was seen many times. The rearrangement uses TRBV5-6 and TRBJ2-5; perhaps TRBD2 as D (5 bases). V was pared by 3 bases and J by 5 bases, with 14 bases between. The CDR3 length is 14 residues. Germline V gene sequence: CDR1 SGHDT, CDR2 YYEEEE. CDR3 nucleotide sequence: TGTGCCAGCAGCTCCCTTGCGGGTAGGGAGACCCAGTACTTC. Translation: CASSSLAGRETQYF.

This clonotype was detected ten times or more. The V and J genes are TRBV6-1 and TRBJ2-7; D is possibly TRBD1 (7 bases). The V gene's germline CDR1 is MNHNS and CDR2 SASEGT. The length of the CDR3 is 17 residues. V was shortened by 0 bases and J by 0 bases, with 15 bases between the two germline ends. The CDR3 DNA reads as TGTGCCAGCAGTGAAGCGCGGAGGGGGCCCAGCTCCTACGAGCAGTACTTC. It specifies CASSEARRGPSSYEQYF.

Ten or more counts support this clonotype. The chain combines TRBV5-1 with TRBJ2-3; 9 nucleotides align to TRBD1. This CDR3 has 15 residues. J was trimmed by 5 bases and V by 4 bases; bases with no gene match: 8. Germline lookup yields CDR1 SGHRS and CDR2 YFSETQ. CDR3 DNA: TGCGCCAGCAGCGTGGGACAGGGCGGGGGAGATACGCAGTATTTT. Protein sequence: CASSVGQGGGDTQYF.

There are many counts of this clonotype. The chain combines TRBV6-5 with TRBJ1-6; D gene uncertain. V dropped 4 bases and J dropped 4 bases, with 8 bases sitting between them. This CDR3 region has 14 residues. Germline V lookup: CDR1 MNHEY, CDR2 SVGAGI. In DNA form, the CDR3 reads TGTGCCAGCAGTTCGACGGATTATAATTCACCCCTCCACTTT. It specifies CASSSTDYNSPLHF.

This clonotype was counted ten times or more. The V call is TRBV20-1, the J call TRBJ2-5, with 14 bases aligning to TRBD2. The junction had 7 bases not matched to a gene; V was cut back by 1 base and J by 6 bases. Germline CDR1 is DFQATT and CDR2 is SNEGSKA (reference sequence). This CDR3 spans 16 amino acids. The CDR3 sequence: CSARVRTSGGQKTQYF. DNA for the CDR3: TGCAGTGCTAGAGTTCGGACTAGCGGGGGGCAGAAGACCCAGTACTTC.

This clonotype was observed a few times. J is TRBJ2-5 and V is TRBV6-4, with 7 bases fitting TRBD2. The CDR3 spans 17 residues. The ends lost 5 bases at V and 2 bases at J; junction bases unmatched: 14. Germline assignment: CDR1 MRHNA and CDR2 SNTAGT. CDR3 coding DNA: TGTGCCAGCAGTCCCGGGACTAACTCTTGGGATCAAGAGACCCAGTACTTC. This encodes CASSPGTNSWDQETQYF.

The chain uses TRBV5-1 and TRBJ2-7; D is perhaps TRBD1 (5 bases). Between the trimmed V and J ends, which lost 1 base and 4 bases, there was a span of 21 bases. Germline CDR1 reads SGHRS; CDR2 reads YFSETQ. There are 17 residues in the CDR3. The CDR3 is CASSLPSDSPSGYEQYF. The CDR3 DNA follows: TGCGCCAGCAGCTTGCCCAGTGACAGCCCCTCCGGATACGAGCAGTACTTC.

In this sample, this clonotype turned up many times. The chain uses TRBV20-1 and TRBJ2-5, with D tentatively TRBD2 (6 bases). The CDR3 is 13 residues long. CDR1 is DFQATT and CDR2 is SNEGSKA in the germline V gene (reference sequence). V lost 2 bases to trimming and J lost 1 base, with 8 bases between them. The DNA of the CDR3 is TGCAGTGCTAGATTGGGAGGCCAAGAGACCCAGTACTTC. Translation: CSARLGGQETQYF.

This chain joins TRBV29-1 and TRBJ1-1; the match to TRBD1 covers 9 bases. The CDR3 is 14 amino acids. Germline loops: CDR1 SQVTM, CDR2 ANQGSEA. V shed 5 bases and J 2 bases; nucleotides not matched to a gene: 6. The CDR3 sequence is CSVRGTGRNTEAFF. The CDR3 region has the DNA TGCAGCGTTCGGGGGACAGGGAGAAACACTGAAGCTTTCTTT.